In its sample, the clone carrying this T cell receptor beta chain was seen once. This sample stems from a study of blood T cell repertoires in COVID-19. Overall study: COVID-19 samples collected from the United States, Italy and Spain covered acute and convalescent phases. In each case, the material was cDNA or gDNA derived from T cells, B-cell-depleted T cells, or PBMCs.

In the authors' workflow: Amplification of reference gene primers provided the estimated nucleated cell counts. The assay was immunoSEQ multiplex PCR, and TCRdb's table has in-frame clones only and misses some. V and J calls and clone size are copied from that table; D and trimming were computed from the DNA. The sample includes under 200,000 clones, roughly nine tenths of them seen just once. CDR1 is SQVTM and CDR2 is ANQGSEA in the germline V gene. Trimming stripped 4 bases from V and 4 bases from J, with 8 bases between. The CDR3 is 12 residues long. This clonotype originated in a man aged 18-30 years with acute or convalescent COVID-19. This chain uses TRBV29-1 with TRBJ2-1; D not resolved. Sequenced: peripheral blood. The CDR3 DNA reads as TGCAGCGTTGCAAGCGAGTACAATGAGCAGTTCTTC. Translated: CSVASEYNEQFF.